These 30 T cell receptor beta chains were all obtained from the same sample, sequenced in a study of CD8 T cells in Susac syndrome. Random hexamers were used to reverse transcribe the RNA input (about 0.45 to 1 ug). TCRdb re-called the immunoSEQ multiplex PCR reads with MiXCR, one entry per CDR3 protein. The repertoire holds 160,000 or so distinct CDR3 sequences, with approximately 94% as singletons. Sequenced: CD4+ T cells from PBMCs. The receptors come from a human donor with Susac syndrome.

The V call is TRBV5-4, the J call TRBJ2-2; 9 bases are a match to TRBD2. CDR3 length: 17 amino acids. After removal of 4 bases from V and 7 bases from J, the junction contained 14 bases not matched to a gene. The germline V gene has CDR1 SGHNT and CDR2 YYREEE (reference sequence). The CDR3 DNA is TGTGCCAGCAGCGCGACAAGCGGGGGGACGGTAGGCGGGGAGCTGTTTTTT. This codes for CASSATSGGTVGGELFF.

The gene calls are TRBV19 and TRBJ1-2; D call uncertain. Germline CDR1 and CDR2: LNHDA and SQIVND (reference sequence). This CDR3 has 13 amino acids. V lost 3 bases and J lost 3, with 8 bases in between. CDR3 DNA sequence: TGTGCCAGTAGTATCGACGGACACTATGGCTACACCTTC. Amino acids: CASSIDGHYGYTF. The full variable domain, rest sourced from reference TRBV19 and TRBJ1-2, is DGGITQSPKYLFRKEGQNVTLSCEQNLNHDAMYWYRQDPGQGLRLIYYSQIVNDFQKGDIAEGYSVSREKKESFPLTVTSAQKNPTAFYLCASSIDGHYGYTFGSGTRLTVV.

This rearrangement joins TRBV3-1 to TRBJ2-7; no clear D gene. The CDR3 length is 12 residues. Trimming stripped 0 bases from V and 12 bases from J, with 12 bases between. Germline V gene data show CDR1 as LGHDT and CDR2 as YNNKEL (reference sequence). CDR3 coding DNA: TGTGCCAGCAGCCAAGATGCAAGGATTTTGTACTTC. It translates to CASSQDARILYF.

The DNA for the CDR3 is TGCAGTGCTGACCGGGACAGGGGGTCCTATGGCTACACCTTC. Amino acids: CSADRDRGSYGYTF. The chain joins TRBV20-1 to TRBJ1-2, with 11 positions matching TRBD1. Trimming removed 5 bases from V and 4 bases from J; junction bases left unmatched: 6. The germline V gene encodes CDR1 DFQATT and CDR2 SNEGSKA (reference sequence). The CDR3 is 14 residues long.

The V gene is TRBV5-1, the J gene TRBJ1-1; the D gene is possibly TRBD1 (5 bases). Germline-derived CDR1 and CDR2 are SGHRS and YFSETQ. The CDR3 has 11 amino acids. V lost 7 bases and J lost 8, with 12 bases in between. The CDR3 DNA sequence: TGCGCCAGCGGCTCCTCAGGGGAAGCTTTCTTT. Encoded protein: CASGSSGEAFF.

The chain employs TRBV7-9 and TRBJ1-6; tentatively, D is TRBD1 (6 bases). The CDR3 consists of 14 residues. Germline CDR1 SEHNR, CDR2 FQNEAQ (reference sequence). V was shortened by 6 bases and J by 5 bases, with 11 bases between the two germline ends. The CDR3 region is CASSLQGDNSPLHF. DNA of the CDR3: TGTGCCAGCAGTTTACAGGGCGATAATTCACCCCTCCACTTT. The full variable domain, with the rest looked up from reference TRBV7-9 and TRBJ1-6, is DTGVSQNPRHKITKRGQNVTFRCDPISEHNRLYWYRQTLGQGPEFLTYFQNEAQLEKSRLLSDRFSAERPKGSFSTLEIQRTEQGDSAMYLCASSLQGDNSPLHFGNGTRLTVT.

The chain has TRBV10-3 and TRBJ1-6, with D maybe TRBD1 (6 bases). Trimming removed 4 bases at V and 7 bases at J, with 23 bases between. From germline, CDR1 is ENHRY and CDR2 SYGVKD. The CDR3 runs 18 residues. The DNA for the CDR3 is TGTGCCATCAGTGCCACGGGCCCAGGGGCGGCGAGGAATTCACCCCTCCACTTT. The encoded protein is CAISATGPGAARNSPLHF.

This clonotype appeared a single time. The chain links TRBV6-1 to TRBJ2-1; the match to TRBD1 covers 7 bases. V dropped 3 bases and J dropped 5; count of bases not matched to a gene: 4. The germline V gene encodes CDR1 MNHNS and CDR2 SASEGT. CDR3 length equals 14 residues. DNA of the CDR3: TGTGCCAGCAGTGAGGGGACAGCTAACAATGAGCAGTTCTTC. It is translated as CASSEGTANNEQFF.

The V gene is TRBV4-3, the J gene TRBJ2-5, with D perhaps matching TRBD2 (5 bases). Germline loops: CDR1 LGHNA, CDR2 YSLEER. The V end was cut by 1 base, the J end by 1 base, with 10 bases between. CDR3 length: 15 amino acids. DNA of the CDR3: TGCGCCAGCAGCCAAGTACGGGGTTTCCAAGAGACCCAGTACTTC. Translating it yields CASSQVRGFQETQYF.

The genes are TRBV14 and TRBJ2-5, with 7 nucleotides matching TRBD2. V trimming: 4 bases; J trimming: 3 bases; junction bases outside the gene matches: 11. Germline values: CDR1 SGHDN, CDR2 FVKESK. The CDR3 length is 16 residues. CDR3 DNA sequence: TGTGCCAGCAGCCCGCGGGGTAGCGGGTTCAAAGAGACCCAGTACTTC. As protein: CASSPRGSGFKETQYF.

This clonotype has only a few counts. This chain uses TRBV6-5 with TRBJ2-3; 8 nucleotides agree with TRBD2. After removal of 2 bases from V and 4 bases from J, the junction contained 8 bases not matched to a gene. Per germline, CDR1 MNHEY and CDR2 SVGAGI. This CDR3 is built from 16 residues. The CDR3 DNA sequence: TGTGCCAGCAGTTACGGAGCGGGGGCCCTCCCAGATACGCAGTATTTT. This codes for CASSYGAGALPDTQYF.

The gene calls are TRBV15 and TRBJ2-7; 8 bases are shared with TRBD1. From germline, CDR1 is LNHNV and CDR2 YYDKDF (reference sequence). V was clipped by 3 bases and J by 0 bases; unmatched bases: 10. The length of the CDR3 is 17 residues. In nucleotides, the CDR3 is TGTGCCACCAGCAGCCCCGAAGGCAGGGGGCACTCCTACGAGCAGTACTTC. This sequence encodes CATSSPEGRGHSYEQYF. Full variable domain (rest looked up from reference TRBV15 and TRBJ2-7): DAMVIQNPRYQVTQFGKPVTLSCSQTLNHNVMYWYQQKSSQAPKLLFHYYDKDFNNEADTPDNFQSRRPNTSFCFLDIRSPGLGDTAMYLCATSSPEGRGHSYEQYFGPGTRLTVT.

This clonotype was seen just once. The chain uses TRBV7-2 and TRBJ2-7, with D tentatively TRBD1 (5 bases). The CDR3 totals 14 residues. Trimming took off 5 bases at V and 3 bases at J, with 14 bases between the two ends. The V gene's germline CDR1 is SGHTA and CDR2 FQGNSA. The CDR3 reads CASSHQGGDYEQYF. Here the CDR3 DNA reads TGTGCCAGCAGCCATCAGGGTGGGGACTACGAGCAGTACTTC.

This chain joins TRBV11-3 and TRBJ1-1, with a tentative D call TRBD1 (6 bases). V gave up 5 bases and J gave up 1 base, with 11 bases separating them. The germline V gene has CDR1 SGHNT and CDR2 YENEEA. The CDR3 has 14 residues. The CDR3 bases are TGTGCCAGCAGCCCGGGGGGGCGGAACACTGAAGCTTTCTTT. This translates into CASSPGGRNTEAFF. Supplemented by reference TRBV11-3 and TRBJ1-1, the full variable domain reads EAGVVQSPRYKIIEKKQPVAFWCNPISGHNTLYWYLQNLGQGPELLIRYENEEAVDDSQLPKDRFSAERLKGVDSTLKIQPAELGDSAVYLCASSPGGRNTEAFFGQGTRLTVV.

The chain recombines TRBV20-1 with TRBJ2-1; 9 bases line up with TRBD2. The CDR3 has 15 amino acids. The trim removed 3 bases at V and 10 bases at J, leaving 13 bases unmatched. The germline V gene encodes CDR1 DFQATT and CDR2 SNEGSKA (reference sequence). The CDR3 loop reads CSASPFAGGRREQFF. In nucleotides, the CDR3 is TGCAGTGCTAGTCCATTCGCGGGGGGGCGGCGGGAGCAGTTCTTC.

The CDR3 reads CATSANSNQPQHF. DNA for the CDR3: TGTGCCACCAGCGCGAATAGCAATCAGCCCCAGCATTTT. The chain recombines TRBV15 with TRBJ1-5; the D is unclear. Germline V gives CDR1 LNHNV, CDR2 YYDKDF (reference sequence). The CDR3 consists of 13 residues. Trimming took off 5 bases at V and 0 bases at J, with 5 bases between the two ends.

The chain joins TRBV14 to TRBJ2-1; D unresolved. This CDR3 region has 14 residues. Germline V gene data show CDR1 as SGHDN and CDR2 as FVKESK. The ends were cut back, 4 bases at V and 5 bases at J, with 12 bases in the middle. In nucleotides, the CDR3 is TGTGCCAGCAGCCCTAGTAACGTCCACAATGAGCAGTTCTTC. Translation: CASSPSNVHNEQFF.

This clonotype is a singleton in its sample. The CDR3 region is CASSPGTSGGNYEQYF. The CDR3 nucleotides read TGCGCCAGCAGCCCCGGGACTAGCGGGGGGAACTACGAGCAGTACTTC. The gene calls are TRBV5-1 and TRBJ2-7, with 15 bases that match TRBD2. This CDR3 spans 16 amino acids. V lost 4 bases, J lost 3 bases, and 5 bases stayed unmatched. Germline values: CDR1 SGHRS, CDR2 YFSETQ.

As regards this clonotype: Relative to the germline gene, one junction end is altered; a read error may explain this. The chain employs TRBV12-3 or TRBV12-4 and TRBJ1-3, with no clear D. This CDR3 comprises 13 residues. DNA of the CDR3: TGTGCCAGCAGTATAGCCTCTGGAAACACCATATATTTT. It specifies CASSIASGNTIYF.

This chain joins TRBV20-1 and TRBJ2-5; 11 nucleotides line up with TRBD2. Germline trimming cut 3 bases from V and 3 bases from J; bases unmatched to any gene: 9. From germline, CDR1 is DFQATT and CDR2 SNEGSKA (reference sequence). CDR3 length: 16 residues. CDR3 sequence (DNA): TGCAGTGCTAGCCCGGGACTAGCGGTCCGGAAAGAGACCCAGTACTTC. The encoded protein is CSASPGLAVRKETQYF.

This chain connects TRBV30 to TRBJ2-3, with 14 bases matching TRBD2. Germline trimming cut 4 bases from V and 5 bases from J; bases unmatched to any gene: 11. CDR3 length: 17 amino acids. CDR1 is GTSNPN, CDR2 SVGIG, per germline (reference sequence). The CDR3 coding sequence is TGTGCCTGGACCCATGGGACTAGCGGGGGAGCAGGAGATACGCAGTATTTT. Protein product: CAWTHGTSGGAGDTQYF.

This clonotype has only one observation. The chain links TRBV9 to TRBJ1-4; D uncertain. The CDR3 runs 15 residues. Per germline, CDR1 SGDLS and CDR2 YYNGEE. V was shortened by 3 bases and J by 0 bases, with 9 bases between the two germline ends. In DNA form, the CDR3 reads TGTGCCAGCAGCGCGACGGGCGCAACTAATGAAAAACTGTTTTTT. Translated, it gives CASSATGATNEKLFF.

This chain links TRBV30 with TRBJ2-2; 11 bases agree with TRBD1. Germline lookup yields CDR1 GTSNPN and CDR2 SVGIG (reference sequence). Trimming at V came to 5 bases and at J to 6 bases, leaving 5 bases not matched to a gene. The CDR3 consists of 14 residues. CDR3 bases: TGTGCCTGGTATCCGGGACAGGGGGCCGGGGAGCTGTTTTTT. Its translation is CAWYPGQGAGELFF. Full variable domain (missing parts from reference TRBV30 and TRBJ2-2): SQTIHQWPATLVQPVGSPLSLECTVEGTSNPNLYWYRQAAGRGLQLLFYSVGIGQISSEVPQNLSASRPQDRQFILSSKKLLLSDSGFYLCAWYPGQGAGELFFGEGSRLTVL.

The chain employs TRBV27 and TRBJ1-2; D is possibly TRBD1 (6 bases). CDR3 length: 13 amino acids. Germline-derived CDR1 and CDR2 are MNHEY and SMNVEV (reference sequence). V lost 2 bases and J lost 5, with 9 bases in between. CDR3 residues: CASSLTGQYGYTF. The CDR3 DNA reads as TGTGCCAGCAGTTTAACAGGGCAATATGGCTACACCTTC.

This clonotype was counted a single time. The rearrangement uses TRBV20-1 and TRBJ1-6; no reliable D call. Trimming left V 3 bases short and J 8 bases short, with 11 bases between. The CDR3 totals 13 residues. Germline V gene data show CDR1 as DFQATT and CDR2 as SNEGSKA (reference sequence). CDR3 DNA sequence: TGCAGTGCTAGTTCTGGGGTTTATTCACCCCTCCACTTT. Its translation is CSASSGVYSPLHF.

This chain joins TRBV20-1 and TRBJ2-3; D unresolved. The CDR3 consists of 12 residues. In germline, CDR1 is DFQATT, CDR2 SNEGSKA (reference sequence). With 7 bases removed from V and 0 bases from J, the gap between germline ends came to 8 bases. CDR3 in DNA: TGCAGTGTCCTAACCAGCACAGATACGCAGTATTTT. Translating gives CSVLTSTDTQYF.

The CDR3 reads CSATRGTGAEAFF. CDR3 coding DNA: TGCAGTGCTACCCGGGGGACAGGAGCTGAAGCTTTCTTT. The genes are TRBV20-1 and TRBJ1-1; TRBD1 matches 8 bases. This CDR3 spans 13 amino acids. Looked up from germline, CDR1 is DFQATT and CDR2 is SNEGSKA (reference sequence). Germline trimming cut 4 bases from V and 6 bases from J; bases unmatched to any gene: 7.

The rearrangement joins TRBV6-6 to TRBJ2-7; no clear D gene. The V end lost 5 bases, the J end lost 4 bases, and 15 bases lay between the germline ends. Germline V lookup: CDR1 MNHNY, CDR2 SVGAGI (reference sequence). The CDR3 contains 14 residues. CDR3 nucleotide sequence: TGTGCCAGCAGTGTACGAGGATCGCCATACGAGCAGTACTTC. Translating it yields CASSVRGSPYEQYF.

The chain couples TRBV19 to TRBJ1-2, with 10 bases identical to TRBD1. Germline V gives CDR1 LNHDA, CDR2 SQIVND (reference sequence). This CDR3 is 14 amino acids long. The J segment lost 10 bases and the V segment lost 7 bases, leaving 12 bases of the junction unmatched. The CDR3 sequence is CASIAPPGQGTYTF. The CDR3 DNA is TGTGCCAGTATAGCCCCTCCGGGACAGGGGACCTACACCTTC.

CDR3 in DNA: TGCAGCGTTGAAATCCTAGGGATCCAAGAGACCCAGTACTTC. The encoded protein is CSVEILGIQETQYF. This chain uses TRBV29-1 with TRBJ2-5; D remains ambiguous. Germline values: CDR1 SQVTM, CDR2 ANQGSEA. V lost 2 bases and J lost 1, with 11 bases in between. The CDR3 runs 14 residues.